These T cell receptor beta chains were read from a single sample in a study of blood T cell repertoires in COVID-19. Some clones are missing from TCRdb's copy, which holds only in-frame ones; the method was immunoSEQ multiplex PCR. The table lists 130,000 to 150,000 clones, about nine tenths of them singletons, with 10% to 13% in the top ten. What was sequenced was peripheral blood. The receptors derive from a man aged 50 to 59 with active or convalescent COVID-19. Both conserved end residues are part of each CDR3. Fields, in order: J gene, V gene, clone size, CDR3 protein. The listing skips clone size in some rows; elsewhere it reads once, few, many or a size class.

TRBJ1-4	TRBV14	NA	CASSLQGQGGEKLFF
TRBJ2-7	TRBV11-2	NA	CASSLSGLAYEQYF
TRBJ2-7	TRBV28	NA	CASRQTSGRTPYEQYF
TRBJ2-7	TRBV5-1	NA	CASSPGQGSNEQYF
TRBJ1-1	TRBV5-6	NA	CASSLYQGASTEAFF
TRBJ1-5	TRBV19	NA	CASSPGQRLNQPQHF
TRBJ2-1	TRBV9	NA	CASSVGPSGTSYNEQFF
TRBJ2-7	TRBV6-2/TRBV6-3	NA	CASSYGRASTYEQYF
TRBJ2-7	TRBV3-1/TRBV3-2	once	CASSQERLSSYEQYF
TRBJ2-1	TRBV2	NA	CASSEGLFRPGEQFF
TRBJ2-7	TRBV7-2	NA	CASILLAGVGEQYF
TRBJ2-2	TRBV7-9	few	CASSFAMASANTGELFF
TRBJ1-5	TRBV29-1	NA	CSVGDRRYQPQHF
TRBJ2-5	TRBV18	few	CASSPLADQETQYF
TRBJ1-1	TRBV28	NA	CASSLLGRPEAFF
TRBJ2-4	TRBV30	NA	CAWSPGTRAKNIQYF
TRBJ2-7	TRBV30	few	CACSREGPYEQYF
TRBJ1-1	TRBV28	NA	CASSQLPGTANTEAFF
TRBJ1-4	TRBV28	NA	CASRYPGQGEKLFF
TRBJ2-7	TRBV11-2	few	CASSLAYEQYF
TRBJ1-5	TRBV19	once	CASSIDSLGQPQHF
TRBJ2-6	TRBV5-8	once	CASSLPKGHRSGANVLTF
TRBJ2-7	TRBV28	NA	CASSGAGAGAYEQYF
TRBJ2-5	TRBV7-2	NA	CASSLVGQTQETQYF
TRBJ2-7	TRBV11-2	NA	CASSLTGTVYEQYF
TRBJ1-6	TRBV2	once	CASSDQGGSSPLHF
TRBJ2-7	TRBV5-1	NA	CASSSNSYEQYF
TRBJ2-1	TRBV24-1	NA	CATRRTGEGNEQFF
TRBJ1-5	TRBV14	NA	CASSQVGASNQPQHF
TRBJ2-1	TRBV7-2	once	CASSLGTGNNEQFF
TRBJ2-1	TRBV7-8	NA	CASSRRHQTSPSSYNEQFF
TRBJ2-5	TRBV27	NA	CASSRGQRETQYF
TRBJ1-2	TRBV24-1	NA	CATSDTGGPYGYTF
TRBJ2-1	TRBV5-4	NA	CASSLFEGTSGMFF
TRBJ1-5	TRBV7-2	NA	CASSPPGMSNQPQHF
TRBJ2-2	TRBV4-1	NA	CASSLLVSGSGNTGELFF
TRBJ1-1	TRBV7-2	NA	CASSFQTGRTEAFF
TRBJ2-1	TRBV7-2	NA	CASSLQGLDDEQFF
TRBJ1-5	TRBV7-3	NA	CASSLDREQPQHF
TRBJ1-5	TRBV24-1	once	CATSDAGHQPQHF